The entry below gives a single T cell receptor beta chain sequence along with its context. This sample was taken from a study of blood T cell repertoires in COVID-19. About the study: Specimens from acute and convalescent COVID-19 originated in the United States, Italy and Spain.

Sequencing used immunoSEQ multiplex PCR; TCRdb keeps in-frame clones, though not all of them. The data contain fewer than 400,000 clones, around 83% of them singletons. CDR3 length: 13 amino acids. V was cut by 4 bases and J by 10 bases, with 16 bases left in between. The V gene's germline CDR1 is SGHNT and CDR2 YENEEA. The sequence derives from a man aged 30-40 years with active or convalescent COVID-19. Specimen: peripheral blood. The rearrangement uses TRBV11-3 and TRBJ2-5; D might be TRBD2 (5 bases). The DNA of the CDR3 is TGTGCCAGCAGCTCCGGACCTTCCGGGATCCAGTACTTC. Translating it yields CASSSGPSGIQYF.